A selection of T cell receptor beta chains follows, all from one sample in a study of T cells in Graves' hyperthyroidism and ophthalmopathy. TCRdb ran MiXCR on the multiplex PCR reads and lists one entry per CDR3 protein. The sample carries about 350,000 distinct CDR3 sequences, roughly 14% recorded once. Sequencing used blood. These receptors were taken from a woman aged 25-40 years with Graves' hyperthyroidism. Each CDR3 is given with its conserved first and last residue. Each record gives: clone size, V gene, D gene, J gene, CDR3 DNA, CDR3 protein. A D gene is named only where the DNA matches it firmly. Expanded clones get a size class; other rows say once, few or many, or leave the size out.

size: many
V: TRBV28
D: -
J: TRBJ1-2
DNA: TGTGCCAGCAGTTTAGCGGGGTCTCCTAACTATGGCTACACCTTC
CDR3: CASSLAGSPNYGYTF

size: many
V: TRBV28
D: -
J: TRBJ2-1
DNA: TGTGCCAGCAGACATAGCGGTTCCTACAATGAGCAGTTCTTC
CDR3: CASRHSGSYNEQFF

size: many
V: TRBV11-2
D: -
J: TRBJ2-1
DNA: TGTGCCAGCACCAAAAGAGAGGACCTGACCAATGAGCAGTTCTTC
CDR3: CASTKREDLTNEQFF

size: -
V: TRBV20-1
D: -
J: TRBJ2-7
DNA: TGCAGTGCTTGGCCGGACAGCTTGGCCCGCGAGCAGTACTTC
CDR3: CSAWPDSLAREQYF

size: many
V: TRBV11-2
D: TRBD1
J: TRBJ2-3
DNA: TGTGCCAGCAGCTGGCCAGGGGGAACAGATACGCAGTATTTT
CDR3: CASSWPGGTDTQYF

size: few
V: TRBV20-1
D: -
J: TRBJ2-7
DNA: TGCAGTGCTAGGGGGGCGGGCGCAGGTAACTACGAGCAGTACTTC
CDR3: CSARGAGAGNYEQYF

size: many
V: TRBV7-9
D: -
J: TRBJ1-2
DNA: TGTGCCAGTTATCGCGAAGGGGGAAACCACACCTTC
CDR3: CASYREGGNHTF

size: -
V: TRBV3-1
D: -
J: TRBJ2-5
DNA: TGTGCCAGCAGCCAAGATGAAACAGTGTACCAAGAGACCCAGTACTTC
CDR3: CASSQDETVYQETQYF

size: few
V: TRBV4-1
D: -
J: TRBJ2-2
DNA: TGCGCCAGCAGCCAAGCACTTTCCACCGGGGAGCTGTTTTTT
CDR3: CASSQALSTGELFF

size: -
V: TRBV20-1
D: -
J: TRBJ2-1
DNA: TGCAGTGAATCCCCTCGGCGGTTTGACAATGAGCAGTTCTTC
CDR3: CSESPRRFDNEQFF

size: few
V: TRBV6-9
D: TRBD1
J: TRBJ1-1
DNA: TGTGCCAGCAGTATTGGGACAGGCAGAGACGAAGCTTTCTTT
CDR3: CASSIGTGRDEAFF

size: -
V: TRBV7-3
D: -
J: TRBJ2-3
DNA: TGTGCCAACAGCTTATCGGGAGATACGCAGTATTTT
CDR3: CANSLSGDTQYF

size: many
V: TRBV28
D: TRBD1
J: TRBJ2-1
DNA: TGTGCCAGCAGCCTGACAGGGTTGAATGAGCAGTTCTTC
CDR3: CASSLTGLNEQFF

size: many
V: TRBV30
D: -
J: TRBJ1-4
DNA: TGTGCCTGGTCTCTACTAAGAGAAAAACTGTTTTTT
CDR3: CAWSLLREKLFF

size: -
V: TRBV5-4
D: TRBD2
J: TRBJ2-5
DNA: TGTGCCAGCAGCTTGAGGGAGGAACTAGCGACGGAGACCCAGTACTTC
CDR3: CASSLREELATETQYF

size: -
V: TRBV4-2
D: TRBD2
J: TRBJ2-3
DNA: TGTGCCAGCAGCCAAGAATCCGGCGGGAGGGCGCAAGATACGCAGTATTTT
CDR3: CASSQESGGRAQDTQYF

size: -
V: TRBV7-2
D: -
J: TRBJ1-6
DNA: TGTGCCAGCAGCCTAACAGGGTGGAATTCACCCCTCCACTTT
CDR3: CASSLTGWNSPLHF

size: many
V: TRBV7-2
D: -
J: TRBJ2-1
DNA: TGTGCCAGCAGCTTAGGTCTAAGGCCTGAGCAGTTCTTC
CDR3: CASSLGLRPEQFF

size: few
V: TRBV19
D: -
J: TRBJ1-1
DNA: TGTGCCAGTTCTCCGGGGCGCGGAGCTTTCTTT
CDR3: CASSPGRGAFF

size: many
V: TRBV6-1
D: TRBD1
J: TRBJ1-5
DNA: TGTGCCAGCAGTGAAACAGTGACAGGGGCACTTAGCAATCAGCCCCAGCATTTT
CDR3: CASSETVTGALSNQPQHF

size: many
V: TRBV9
D: TRBD1
J: TRBJ1-6
DNA: TGTGCCAGCAGCGGGGACAGGATCCTTTCACCCCTCCACTTT
CDR3: CASSGDRILSPLHF

size: many
V: TRBV27
D: TRBD1
J: TRBJ1-2
DNA: TGTGCCAGCAGCCGCGACAGGGGGCAGGGGGGCTACACCTTC
CDR3: CASSRDRGQGGYTF

size: -
V: TRBV3-1
D: -
J: TRBJ2-1
DNA: TGTGCCAGCAGCCAAGAGGTCCAGGTATCCTACAATGAGCAGTTCTTC
CDR3: CASSQEVQVSYNEQFF

size: many
V: TRBV12-3/TRBV12-4
D: TRBD1
J: TRBJ1-1
DNA: TGTGCCAGCAGTTCCTACTCCCCATGGGACAGGTCCCTAGTGAACACTGAAGCTTTCTTT
CDR3: CASSSYSPWDRSLVNTEAFF

size: few
V: TRBV5-1
D: -
J: TRBJ2-1
DNA: TGCGCCAGCAACAAAGAGACAGGCGTATACAATGAGCAGTTCTTC
CDR3: CASNKETGVYNEQFF

size: -
V: TRBV18
D: -
J: TRBJ2-7
DNA: TGTGCCAGCTCACCGGCAGGGGCTAGCCGCGAGCAGTACTTC
CDR3: CASSPAGASREQYF

size: many
V: TRBV28
D: -
J: TRBJ1-4
DNA: TGTGCCAGCATTTCGGACGTTCGGTCGAATGAAAAACTGTTTTTT
CDR3: CASISDVRSNEKLFF

size: once
V: TRBV7-3
D: TRBD1
J: TRBJ2-1
DNA: TGTGCCAGCAGCACGGACAGGGACAATGAGCAGTTCTTC
CDR3: CASSTDRDNEQFF

size: many
V: TRBV5-1
D: -
J: TRBJ2-7
DNA: TGCGCCAGCAGCCTTTCATTAGACAGCCTCAGCCTCTACGAGCAGTACTTC
CDR3: CASSLSLDSLSLYEQYF

size: few
V: TRBV29-1
D: -
J: TRBJ2-2
DNA: TGCAGCGTTGAATGGCAGCCACCAAACACCGGGGAGCTGTTTTTT
CDR3: CSVEWQPPNTGELFF

size: many
V: TRBV28
D: -
J: TRBJ2-1
DNA: TGTGCCAGTGCTACAGGGTGGCCAGGGTTCGATGAGCAGTTCTTC
CDR3: CASATGWPGFDEQFF

size: many
V: TRBV10-3
D: -
J: TRBJ2-1
DNA: TGTGCCATCAGTGAGTCCATTGTAGGGGGAGGCAATGAGCAGTTCTTC
CDR3: CAISESIVGGGNEQFF

size: few
V: TRBV6-6
D: -
J: TRBJ2-7
DNA: TGTGCCAGCAGTTACGATGAGCAGGGCACTTACGAGCAGTACTTC
CDR3: CASSYDEQGTYEQYF

size: -
V: TRBV19
D: -
J: TRBJ1-1
DNA: TGTGCCAGTAGCCCGAGAGACCGCCTGATAACGAACACTGAAGCTTTCTTT
CDR3: CASSPRDRLITNTEAFF

size: many
V: TRBV12-3/TRBV12-4
D: TRBD2
J: TRBJ2-2
DNA: TGTGCCAGTCGACGGGGGGGAAACACCGGGGAGCTGTTTTTT
CDR3: CASRRGGNTGELFF

size: few
V: TRBV3-1
D: -
J: TRBJ2-1
DNA: TGTGCCAGCAGCCAAGATTGGGGACTTAACTACAATGAGCAGTTCTTC
CDR3: CASSQDWGLNYNEQFF

size: -
V: TRBV19
D: -
J: TRBJ2-5
DNA: TGTGCCAGTAGTATAGTAAGCGAAGAGACCCAGTACTTC
CDR3: CASSIVSEETQYF